The rows below give T cell receptor beta chains drawn from one sample of a study of blood T cell repertoires in COVID-19. Clones were sequenced by immunoSEQ multiplex PCR, and TCRdb holds only the in-frame ones, with some missing. The sample has over 200,000 clones, around 86% seen once. Sequenced sample: PBMCs or T cells enriched from blood (not recorded which). Receptors were obtained from a young man who had recovered from COVID-19. Both conserved end residues are part of each CDR3. A D gene is named only where the DNA matches it firmly. Not every row has a clone size; where given, it reads once, few, many or a size class.

j_gene,v_gene,abundance,d_gene,CDR3nt,CDR3aa
TRBJ1-3,TRBV18,many,NA,TGTGCCAGCTCACCCCGAGGGCTGGATGGAAACACCATATATTTT,CASSPRGLDGNTIYF
TRBJ1-2,TRBV24-1,NA,TRBD1,TGTGCCACCAGTGACACCAGACAGGGTTATTACTATGGCTACACCTTC,CATSDTRQGYYYGYTF
TRBJ1-2,TRBV5-1,NA,NA,TGCGCCAGCAGCTTGGGTCAGGGCCTTCGTGGCTACACCTTC,CASSLGQGLRGYTF
TRBJ2-7,TRBV6-6,NA,TRBD2,TGTGCCAGCAGACCTGGACTAGCGGGATCCTACGAGCAGTACTTC,CASRPGLAGSYEQYF
TRBJ2-5,TRBV27,NA,NA,TGTGCCAGCAGTTTACACCACAGGGCCCCGGGGGAGACCCAGTACTTC,CASSLHHRAPGETQYF
TRBJ2-4,TRBV19,NA,NA,TGTGCCAGTAGTATTCCGACAGGCAAAAAAAACATTCAGTACTTC,CASSIPTGKKNIQYF
TRBJ2-1,TRBV11-2,NA,TRBD2,TGTGCCAGCCTGGGAGGGTCCAATGAGCAGTTCTTC,CASLGGSNEQFF
TRBJ2-7,TRBV6-5,NA,TRBD1,TGTGCCATCCGAAGACAGGGAACTTACGAGCAGTACTTC,CAIRRQGTYEQYF
TRBJ2-3,TRBV5-4,NA,TRBD2,TGTGCCAGCAGCTTAGATAGCGGGAAGACAGATACGCAGTATTTT,CASSLDSGKTDTQYF
TRBJ1-1,TRBV18,NA,NA,TGTGCCAGCTCACCACAAGGAAGCGCCCTTGAAGCTTTCTTT,CASSPQGSALEAFF
TRBJ1-2,TRBV25-1,NA,NA,TGTGCCAGCAGTGAGGTAGCTAACTATGGCTACACCTTC,CASSEVANYGYTF
TRBJ2-1,TRBV2,once,TRBD2,TGTGCCAGCAGGGCCGAAGGGCTAGCGGCCTACAATGAGCAGTTCTTC,CASRAEGLAAYNEQFF
TRBJ1-1,TRBV3-1/TRBV3-2,once,TRBD1,TGTGCCAGCAGCCAATGGCAGGGGGCTTCTGAAGCTTTCTTT,CASSQWQGASEAFF
TRBJ1-2,TRBV6-5,NA,NA,TGTGCCAGCAGTTACTCTACGAACAGGGCCCTCTATGGCTACACCTTC,CASSYSTNRALYGYTF
TRBJ2-3,TRBV7-9,NA,NA,TGTGCCAGCAGACTCTCTTCTCGGGGTGGCGATACGCAGTATTTT,CASRLSSRGGDTQYF
TRBJ1-2,TRBV27,NA,NA,TGTGCCAGCAGTTTAGTTAGTACCTCTAACTATGGCTACACCTTC,CASSLVSTSNYGYTF
TRBJ1-4,TRBV6-5,NA,TRBD1,TGTGCCAGCAGTACCTCCGGGACAGGGAATGAAAAACTGTTTTTT,CASSTSGTGNEKLFF
TRBJ2-1,TRBV5-1,NA,TRBD2,TGCGCCAGCAGCCCCTACACTAGCGGGAATGAGGATGAGCAGTTCTTC,CASSPYTSGNEDEQFF
TRBJ2-5,TRBV28,NA,NA,TGTGCCAGCAGTCCCCGGACAGATCAAGAGACCCAGTACTTC,CASSPRTDQETQYF
TRBJ2-7,TRBV10-2,NA,TRBD2,TGCACTGTTTCCGCAGTGAGTCGCCGGGAGGGCAGGGGATACGAGCAGTACTTC,CTVSAVSRREGRGYEQYF